These 10 T cell receptor beta chains share one sample of origin, sequenced in a study of blood T cell repertoires in COVID-19. Libraries were prepared by immunoSEQ multiplex PCR; TCRdb keeps only in-frame clonotypes and omits some of them. The data show around 260,000 clones, over 75% seen once. Sequences were obtained from peripheral blood. The origin of the receptors is a human donor in a cohort sampled during active COVID-19.

This rearrangement joins TRBV24-1 to TRBJ2-2; TRBD2 might be the D (5 bases). Germline CDR1 is KGHDR and CDR2 is SFDVKD. The V end lost 7 bases, the J end lost 4 bases, and 15 bases lay between the germline ends. The CDR3 consists of 15 residues. CDR3 DNA sequence: TGTGCCACCAGCAACCCGCGAGGGCGCACCGGGGAGCTGTTTTTT. This encodes CATSNPRGRTGELFF.

The chain employs TRBV6-5 and TRBJ2-1; 10 bases agree with TRBD2. CDR3 length equals 16 residues. Germline CDR1 is MNHEY and CDR2 is SVGAGI. V gave up 4 bases and J gave up 2 bases; unmatched junction bases: 5. CDR3 region: CASSLGAGGPYNEQFF. CDR3 DNA: TGTGCCAGCAGTTTGGGAGCGGGAGGGCCCTACAATGAGCAGTTCTTC.

The J gene is TRBJ2-5, the V gene TRBV28; TRBD2 might be the D (5 bases). Deletions cut 2 bases from V and 4 bases from J, with 14 bases between. The CDR3 spans 15 residues. Germline V gene data show CDR1 as MDHEN and CDR2 as SYDVKM. This CDR3 is CASSLGLAPPETQYF. The CDR3 DNA reads as TGTGCCAGCAGTTTAGGGCTAGCCCCCCCAGAGACCCAGTACTTC.

The chain couples TRBV4-3 to TRBJ2-7; TRBD1 matches at 10 bases. With V trimmed by 1 base and J by 4 bases, 7 bases remained unmatched. The CDR3 length is 16 residues. Germline CDR1 is LGHNA and CDR2 is YSLEER. The CDR3 protein is CASSQAPGQGSYEQYF. In nucleotides, the CDR3 is TGCGCCAGCAGCCAAGCGCCGGGACAGGGGAGTTACGAGCAGTACTTC.

This chain links TRBV7-9 with TRBJ2-2; 7 bases map to TRBD1. Germline V gene sequence: CDR1 SEHNR, CDR2 FQNEAQ (reference sequence). J lost 4 bases, V lost 4 bases, and 9 bases had no gene match. The CDR3 extends over 16 amino acids. The CDR3 here is CASSSYRGRSTGELFF. DNA for the CDR3: TGTGCCAGCAGCTCATACAGGGGACGCAGCACCGGGGAGCTGTTTTTT.

The chain recombines TRBV24-1 with TRBJ2-2; D is perhaps TRBD2 (6 bases). CDR3 length equals 14 residues. Germline V gives CDR1 KGHDR, CDR2 SFDVKD. Trimming removed 6 bases from V and 4 bases from J, with 11 bases in between. The CDR3 DNA is TGTGCCACCAGTTTCCCGGGAGTCACCGGGGAGCTGTTTTTT. Its protein product is CATSFPGVTGELFF.

This chain links TRBV2 with TRBJ1-1; D gene ambiguous. V lost 4 bases and J 0 bases, leaving 12 bases between the germline ends. This CDR3 region has 15 residues. Germline-derived CDR1 and CDR2 are SNHLY and FYNNEI. The CDR3 here is CASSVPRRMNTEAFF. In DNA, the CDR3 is TGTGCCAGCAGTGTACCCAGGCGCATGAACACTGAAGCTTTCTTT.

The CDR3 bases are TGTGCCAGCAGCGTAGCTACTTTGACTAGCGGGAGACATGAGCAGTTCTTC. Its protein product is CASSVATLTSGRHEQFF. V usage is TRBV9 and J usage is TRBJ2-1; TRBD2 agrees at 12 bases. CDR1 is SGDLS, CDR2 YYNGEE, per germline. The CDR3 loop spans 17 amino acids. V lost 0 bases, J lost 8 bases, and 9 bases stayed unmatched.

This clone was recorded only once. V usage is TRBV6-5 and J usage is TRBJ1-3; D is undetermined. This CDR3 is 14 amino acids long. Per germline, CDR1 MNHEY and CDR2 SVGAGI. V lost 5 bases to trimming and J lost 6 bases, with 14 bases between them. The CDR3 DNA reads TGTGCCAGCAGTAGGAGAGAAGCTTTAAACACCATATATTTT. This gives the protein CASSRREALNTIYF.

The CDR3 loop is CASGGQGTSTDTQYF. CDR3 nucleotide sequence: TGTGCCAGCGGGGGACAGGGGACTAGCACAGATACGCAGTATTTT. This chain links TRBV2 with TRBJ2-3; 10 bases are a match to TRBD1. Trimming at V came to 8 bases and at J to 0 bases, leaving 5 bases not matched to a gene. The CDR3 sequence is 15 residues long. CDR1 is SNHLY, CDR2 FYNNEI, per germline.